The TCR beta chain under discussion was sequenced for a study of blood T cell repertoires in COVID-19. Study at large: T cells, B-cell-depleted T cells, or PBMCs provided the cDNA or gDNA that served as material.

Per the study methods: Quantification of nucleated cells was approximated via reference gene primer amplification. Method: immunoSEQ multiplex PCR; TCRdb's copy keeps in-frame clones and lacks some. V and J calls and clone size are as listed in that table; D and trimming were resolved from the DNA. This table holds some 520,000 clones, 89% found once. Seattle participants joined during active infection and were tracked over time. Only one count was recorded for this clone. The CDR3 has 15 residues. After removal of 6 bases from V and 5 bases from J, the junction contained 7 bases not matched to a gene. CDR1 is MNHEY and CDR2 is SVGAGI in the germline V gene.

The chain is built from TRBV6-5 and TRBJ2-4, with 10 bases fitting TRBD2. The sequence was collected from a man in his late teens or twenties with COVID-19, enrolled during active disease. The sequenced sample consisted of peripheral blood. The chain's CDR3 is CASRMAAGGQNIQYF. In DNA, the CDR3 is TGTGCCAGCAGGATGGCAGCGGGGGGGCAAAACATTCAGTACTTC.